This TCR beta chain was profiled in a study of T cells in Graves' hyperthyroidism and ophthalmopathy. Overall study results and limits: Most thyroid clonotypes expanded above 0.001 were also detected in blood.

Thyroid ultrasound, orbital computed tomography, clinical symptoms, and serum thyroxine and TRAb underpinned diagnoses. Sample collection date corresponds to first hyperthyroidism diagnosis, prior to any ophthalmopathy symptoms. PBMCs were obtained from 7.5 to 10 ml fresh peripheral blood. RNA transcripts were the template for amplifying TCR beta CDR3 regions. Carried out on the TCR CDR3, a first-round RT-PCR used the HTBI primer set. TCRdb passed the multiplex PCR reads through MiXCR, listing each CDR3 protein once. The table includes some 250,000 distinct CDR3 sequences, over 12% detected once. This clonotype was counted at least ten times. The target antigen is unknown. The source is a woman aged 50 to 60 with Graves' hyperthyroidism that later progressed to Graves' ophthalmopathy. Source material: blood.

CDR3: CASSSGLRFGIQYF. For the CDR3, the DNA is TGTGCCAGCAGCTCGGGACTCCGGTTCGGCATTCAGTACTTC. The chain recombines TRBV28 with TRBJ2-4; D is possibly TRBD2 (6 bases). CDR1 is MDHEN, CDR2 SYDVKM, per germline. CDR3 length equals 14 residues. V lost 6 bases and J lost 9, with 18 bases in between.